The 25 T cell receptor beta chains presented below share a single source sample, sequenced in a study of shared clonotypes between healthy human individuals. TCRdb's table, derived via immunoSEQ multiplex PCR, lists solely in-frame clones and lacks some. The sample gives over a million clones, roughly 96% of which show up once; approximately 1.2% is in the top ten. Sequencing used naive CD4+ T cells sorted from blood. Subset reported: CD45RA+ positively selected. These receptors were obtained from a young man in good health.

The rearrangement links TRBV6-4 to TRBJ2-3, with unresolved D. Trimming removed 3 bases from V and 0 bases from J, with 10 bases in between. Per the germline V gene, CDR1 is MRHNA and CDR2 is SNTAGT. The CDR3 loop spans 15 amino acids. The CDR3 DNA is TGTGCCAGCAGTGAACCTCAGCAGAGCACAGATACGCAGTATTTT. Residues: CASSEPQQSTDTQYF.

The CDR3 nucleotides read TGTGCCAGCAGTAAAGACTGGACAGGGGGCTACGAGCAGTACTTC. Translating it yields CASSKDWTGGYEQYF. The chain uses TRBV6-5 and TRBJ2-7; 10 nucleotides line up with TRBD1. Germline CDR1 is MNHEY and CDR2 is SVGAGI. V lost 5 bases and J lost 3; bases outside the gene matches: 7. The CDR3 is made up of 15 amino acids.

V usage is TRBV18 and J usage is TRBJ2-7; TRBD1 aligns across 9 bases. Germline loops: CDR1 KGHSH, CDR2 LQKENI. This CDR3 is built from 16 residues. Trimming at V came to 3 bases and at J to 7 bases, leaving 13 bases not matched to a gene. CDR3 sequence reads: CASSPFTRDRAAEQYF. CDR3 DNA: TGTGCCAGCTCACCGTTCACGAGGGACAGGGCCGCGGAGCAGTACTTC.

CDR3: CASNPDRGIQPQHF. DNA for the CDR3: TGTGCCAGCAACCCGGACAGGGGGATTCAGCCCCAGCATTTT. V usage is TRBV2 and J usage is TRBJ1-5; TRBD1 agrees at 10 bases. J gave up 6 bases and V 7 bases, and 6 bases lay outside the gene matches. The CDR3 totals 14 residues. The germline V gene encodes CDR1 SNHLY and CDR2 FYNNEI.

V and J are TRBV7-9 and TRBJ2-3; 8 nucleotides agree with TRBD2. The germline CDR1 and CDR2 sequences are SEHNR and FQNEAQ (reference sequence). J lost 1 base, V lost 4 bases, and 4 bases had no gene match. The CDR3 consists of 15 residues. CDR3 nucleotides: TGTGCCAGCAGCTCCGGGACTAGGGGCACAGATACGCAGTATTTT. Translating gives CASSSGTRGTDTQYF.

This clone came up once. The chain couples TRBV28 to TRBJ2-3; 11 bases are shared with TRBD2. V trimming: 5 bases; J trimming: 4 bases; junction bases outside the gene matches: 11. Germline V gene data show CDR1 as MDHEN and CDR2 as SYDVKM. The CDR3 extends over 17 amino acids. CDR3 loop: CASSPPPPGLAADTQYF. In nucleotides, the CDR3 is TGTGCCAGCAGTCCCCCCCCTCCGGGACTAGCGGCAGATACGCAGTATTTT.

This chain links TRBV11-2 with TRBJ2-7, with 7 bases lining up with TRBD2. From germline, CDR1 is SGHAT and CDR2 FQNNGV. The J segment lost 2 bases and the V segment lost 4 bases, leaving 5 bases of the junction unmatched. The CDR3 loop spans 14 amino acids. For the CDR3, the DNA is TGTGCCAGCAGCTCATTGGGGGGGACCTACGAGCAGTACTTC. It is translated as CASSSLGGTYEQYF.

The V gene is TRBV11-3, the J gene TRBJ2-3; D is possibly TRBD2 (5 bases). Germline loops: CDR1 SGHNT, CDR2 YENEEA. The CDR3 is made up of 13 amino acids. V lost 5 bases and J lost 0, with 6 bases in between. The CDR3 spells CASSPGSTDTQYF. CDR3 in DNA: TGTGCCAGCAGCCCGGGGAGCACAGATACGCAGTATTTT.

The V gene is TRBV5-4, the J gene TRBJ2-1; the match to TRBD2 covers 7 bases. This CDR3 comprises 14 residues. The germline V gene has CDR1 SGHNT and CDR2 YYREEE (reference sequence). The V and J ends lost 2 bases and 9 bases, in that order; junction bases with no gene match: 8. The chain's CDR3 is CASSFPSGRGEQFF. CDR3 in DNA: TGTGCCAGCAGCTTTCCTAGCGGCCGGGGTGAGCAGTTCTTC.

The rearrangement uses TRBV6-1 and TRBJ1-5; 8 nucleotides agree with TRBD1. V lost 2 bases to trimming and J lost 2 bases; unmatched junction nucleotides: 14. Looked up from germline, CDR1 is MNHNS and CDR2 is SASEGT. The CDR3 spans 19 residues. CDR3 sequence reads: CASSENGQGRRRGNQPQHF. In DNA form, the CDR3 reads TGTGCCAGCAGTGAAAACGGACAGGGTAGGCGTAGGGGCAATCAGCCCCAGCATTTT.

V is TRBV5-4 and J is TRBJ2-2; 8 nucleotides agree with TRBD2. The ends lost 0 bases at V and 5 bases at J; junction bases unmatched: 6. Germline V gene data show CDR1 as SGHNT and CDR2 as YYREEE (reference sequence). This CDR3 contains 16 residues. CDR3 sequence (DNA): TGTGCCAGCAGCTTGGTTAGGAGCGGGAGAACCGGGGAGCTGTTTTTT. Protein sequence: CASSLVRSGRTGELFF.

The chain joins TRBV5-1 to TRBJ2-5, with 12 bases aligning to TRBD1. This CDR3 has 15 amino acids. V dropped 4 bases and J dropped 5; count of bases not matched to a gene: 6. CDR1 and CDR2 (germline): SGHRS, YFSETQ. The CDR3 is CASSPGGQGAETQYF. DNA for the CDR3: TGCGCCAGCAGCCCTGGGGGACAGGGGGCTGAGACCCAGTACTTC.

V is TRBV6-5 and J is TRBJ2-7; D is unclear. Germline V gives CDR1 MNHEY, CDR2 SVGAGI. The CDR3 has 15 amino acids. V was trimmed by 6 bases and J by 0 bases, leaving 15 bases between them. CDR3 coding DNA: TGTGCCAGCAGGCCCAGTGGCGGCTACTCCTACGAGCAGTACTTC. This encodes CASRPSGGYSYEQYF.

The chain recombines TRBV7-8 with TRBJ2-7, with D possibly matching TRBD2 (5 bases). The CDR3 has 14 amino acids. The germline CDR1 and CDR2 sequences are SGHVS and FQNEAQ. Trimming removed 4 bases at V and 7 bases at J, with 17 bases between. The CDR3 nucleotides are TGTGCCAGCAGCTCCGTGACGGAGGCTGGGGAGCAGTACTTC. This encodes CASSSVTEAGEQYF.

In regard to this clone: This specimen includes other DNA sequences encoding the same CDR3. The chain uses TRBV28 and TRBJ2-1; D is uncertain. CDR1 MDHEN and CDR2 SYDVKM come from the germline V gene. This CDR3 spans 13 amino acids. Trimming took 2 bases from V and 4 from J, leaving 6 bases between them. The CDR3 coding sequence is TGTGCCAGCAGTTTAGGCTCATACAATGAGCAGTTCTTC. Translating gives CASSLGSYNEQFF. Full variable domain (remainder filled in from reference TRBV28 and TRBJ2-1): DVKVTQSSRYLVKRTGEKVFLECVQDMDHENMFWYRQDPGLGLRLIYFSYDVKMKEKGDIPEGYSVSREKKERFSLILESASTNQTSMYLCASSLGSYNEQFFGPGTRLTVL.

The V and J genes are TRBV6-5 and TRBJ2-2; TRBD2 matches at 8 bases. Trimming removed 5 bases from V and 6 bases from J; junction bases left unmatched: 5. CDR1 is MNHEY, CDR2 SVGAGI, per germline. This CDR3 spans 14 amino acids. The CDR3 here is CASSSGRGAGELFF. The CDR3, as DNA: TGTGCCAGCAGTAGCGGGAGAGGCGCCGGGGAGCTGTTTTTT.

The chain joins TRBV7-9 to TRBJ2-1; TRBD2 matches at 7 bases. V dropped 4 bases and J dropped 4; count of bases not matched to a gene: 7. Germline V gives CDR1 SEHNR, CDR2 FQNEAQ (reference sequence). The CDR3 loop spans 15 amino acids. CDR3 protein: CASSSKRGGYNEQFF. CDR3 in DNA: TGTGCCAGCAGCTCAAAGCGGGGTGGGTACAATGAGCAGTTCTTC.

This clone was seen only once. J is TRBJ1-1 and V is TRBV7-3; D is uncertain. Germline V gives CDR1 SGHTA, CDR2 FQGTGA. This CDR3 region has 13 residues. V was clipped by 5 bases and J by 7 bases, with 14 bases between them. DNA for the CDR3: TGTGCCAGCAGCCGCAGACAAGGCAATGAAGCTTTCTTT. This codes for CASSRRQGNEAFF.

The V gene is TRBV19, the J gene TRBJ2-6; D is tentatively TRBD1 or TRBD2 (5 bases each). Per the germline V gene, CDR1 is LNHDA and CDR2 is SQIVND (reference sequence). V shed 6 bases and J shed 0 bases, with 12 bases lying between them. This CDR3 contains 16 residues. The CDR3 coding sequence is TGTGCCAGTAGCAGGGCCCGGGGCTCTGGGGCCAACGTCCTGACTTTC. It yields the protein CASSRARGSGANVLTF.

The gene calls are TRBV28 and TRBJ2-7; D might be TRBD2 (5 bases). The CDR3 loop spans 13 amino acids. Trimming removed 7 bases at V and 2 bases at J, with 12 bases between. Germline CDR1 reads MDHEN; CDR2 reads SYDVKM. The CDR3 region is CASIRTVTYEQYF. The CDR3 nucleotides read TGTGCCAGCATCAGGACTGTGACCTACGAGCAGTACTTC. Drawing the rest from reference TRBV28 and TRBJ2-7, the complete variable domain is DVKVTQSSRYLVKRTGEKVFLECVQDMDHENMFWYRQDPGLGLRLIYFSYDVKMKEKGDIPEGYSVSREKKERFSLILESASTNQTSMYLCASIRTVTYEQYFGPGTRLTVT.

The rearrangement uses TRBV15 and TRBJ1-1, with D maybe TRBD1 (5 bases). The germline V gene has CDR1 LNHNV and CDR2 YYDKDF (reference sequence). The V and J ends lost 5 bases and 1 base respectively, with 14 bases between them. This CDR3 is built from 15 residues. CDR3 in amino acids: CATSRRGTSNTEAFF. CDR3 DNA sequence: TGTGCCACCAGCCGACGAGGGACGTCGAACACTGAAGCTTTCTTT.

This clone was seen just once. The V gene is TRBV29-1, the J gene TRBJ2-1; a possible D gene is TRBD1 (6 bases). CDR3 length: 14 amino acids. The ends were cut back, 4 bases at V and 12 bases at J, with 22 bases in the middle. Germline V gene data show CDR1 as SQVTM and CDR2 as ANQGSEA. CDR3: CSVATGNGVTGQFF. DNA of the CDR3: TGCAGCGTTGCTACAGGGAACGGGGTTACGGGGCAGTTCTTC.

The chain has TRBV5-5 and TRBJ1-5; D unclear. The CDR3 loop spans 12 amino acids. In germline, CDR1 is SGHKS, CDR2 YYEKEE (reference sequence). The V gene lost 3 bases and the J gene lost 4 bases, with 5 bases spanning the gap. The chain's CDR3 is CASSSQNQPQHF. The CDR3 bases are TGTGCCAGCAGCTCTCAAAATCAGCCCCAGCATTTT.

The chain is built from TRBV4-1 and TRBJ1-3; D ambiguous. CDR3 length: 17 amino acids. The V gene lost 6 bases and the J gene lost 0 bases, with 18 bases spanning the gap. Germline CDR1 is MGHRA and CDR2 is YSYEKL. The CDR3 sequence is CASRDIRALSSGNTIYF. DNA for the CDR3: TGCGCCAGCAGAGATATCCGGGCCCTCAGCTCTGGAAACACCATATATTTT.

V usage is TRBV11-2 and J usage is TRBJ2-1, with 10 bases identical to TRBD2. CDR1 and CDR2 (germline): SGHAT, FQNNGV. CDR3 length equals 18 residues. V lost 6 bases to trimming and J lost 5 bases; unmatched junction nucleotides: 16. The CDR3 region is CASSFLWRASGSDNEQFF. DNA of the CDR3: TGTGCCAGCAGTTTCCTTTGGAGGGCTAGCGGGAGTGACAATGAGCAGTTCTTC.